The rows below give T cell receptor beta chains drawn from one sample of a study of CD8+ T cells in alopecia areata. Method: immunoSEQ multiplex PCR; TCRdb's copy keeps in-frame clones and lacks some. Of hundreds of thousands of clones listed, more than 45% are singletons. The sample in question was CD4+ T cells sorted from blood, obtained at week 24, from a patient treated with tofacitinib. The receptors originated from a human donor with alopecia areata. CDR3s include the opening cysteine and the closing phenylalanine or tryptophan. The order of the fields is J gene, V gene, D gene, clone size, CDR3 protein, CDR3 DNA. A D gene is named only where the DNA matches it firmly. A row's size may be missing; if present it is once, few, many or a size class.

TRBJ2-3 | TRBV4-3 | TRBD2 | few | CASSQGWTSGGAMADTQYF | TGCGCCAGCAGCCAAGGTTGGACTAGCGGGGGGGCAATGGCAGATACGCAGTATTTT
TRBJ2-5 | TRBV5-1 | TRBD1 | . | CASSLEVRTGQETQYF | TGCGCCAGCAGCTTGGAGGTCAGGACAGGCCAAGAGACCCAGTACTTC
TRBJ1-1 | TRBV7-3 | . | few | CASSLEGDNTEAFF | TGTGCCAGCAGCTTAGAAGGGGATAACACTGAAGCTTTCTTT
TRBJ2-7 | TRBV29-1 | TRBD1 | few | CSVMGQAGVEQYF | TGCAGCGTAATGGGACAGGCCGGGGTCGAGCAGTACTTC
TRBJ2-6 | TRBV6-6 | . | . | CASSPRGAGANVLTF | TGTGCCAGCAGTCCGAGGGGTGCTGGGGCCAACGTCCTGACTTTC
TRBJ2-1 | TRBV30 | . | . | CAWRSYNEQFF | TGTGCCTGGAGGAGTTACAATGAGCAGTTCTTC
TRBJ2-2 | TRBV11-1 | . | medium-sized | CASSLTTQDTGELFF | TGTGCCAGCAGCTTAACCACCCAGGACACCGGGGAGCTGTTTTTT
TRBJ2-4 | TRBV6-5 | . | . | CASSLTPSGNIQYF | TGTGCCAGCAGCCTGACACCATCCGGGAACATTCAGTACTTC
TRBJ2-2 | TRBV7-2 | . | . | CASSLRPPPTGELFF | TGTGCCAGCAGCTTACGGCCTCCGCCCACCGGGGAGCTGTTTTTT
TRBJ1-4 | TRBV11-2 | . | few | CASSEQGNEKLFF | TGTGCCAGCAGCGAACAGGGTAATGAAAAACTGTTTTTT
TRBJ2-1 | TRBV29-1 | TRBD2 | . | CSVETQRGANEQFF | TGCAGCGTTGAGACGCAGCGGGGGGCGAATGAGCAGTTCTTC
TRBJ1-3 | TRBV23-1 | TRBD1 | few | CASSNQTGRNTIYF | TGCGCCAGCAGTAATCAGACAGGGCGAAACACCATATATTTT
TRBJ2-1 | TRBV6-5 | . | . | CASRYRGAHGEQFF | TGTGCCAGCAGGTATCGGGGGGCCCACGGTGAGCAGTTCTTC
TRBJ1-1 | TRBV28 | . | . | CASSLGKAFF | TGTGCCAGCAGTTTAGGGAAAGCTTTCTTT
TRBJ2-1 | TRBV7-3 | TRBD1 | few | CASSLGTASYNEQFF | TGTGCCAGCAGCTTAGGGACAGCCTCCTACAATGAGCAGTTCTTC
TRBJ2-2 | TRBV2 | TRBD1 | . | CASSETGIGELFF | TGTGCCAGCAGTGAGACAGGGATCGGGGAGCTGTTTTTT
TRBJ2-5 | TRBV18 | . | medium-sized | CASSPYGVEETQYF | TGTGCCAGCTCACCATACGGGGTGGAAGAGACCCAGTACTTC
TRBJ2-1 | TRBV5-1 | . | few | CASMVQSSYNEQFF | TGCGCCAGCATGGTCCAGAGCTCCTACAATGAGCAGTTCTTC
TRBJ2-1 | TRBV6-6 | . | . | CASSYEGEQFF | TGTGCCAGCAGTTACGAGGGAGAGCAGTTCTTC
TRBJ1-5 | TRBV4-1 | . | . | CASSHEVNQPQHF | TGCGCCAGCAGCCATGAGGTCAATCAGCCCCAGCATTTT
TRBJ2-3 | TRBV9 | . | . | CASSRRGPDTQYF | TGTGCCAGCAGTCGTAGAGGTCCAGATACGCAGTATTTT
TRBJ1-6 | TRBV7-9 | TRBD1 | . | CASSPQGGASPLHF | TGTGCCAGCAGCCCACAGGGGGGAGCCTCACCCCTCCACTTT
TRBJ1-5 | TRBV28 | . | . | CASSTSRGPQHF | TGTGCCAGCAGTACCTCAAGGGGGCCCCAGCATTTT
TRBJ1-2 | TRBV18 | . | . | CASSPPPTLGGYTF | TGTGCCAGCTCACCACCGCCGACCCTTGGGGGCTACACCTTC
TRBJ2-6 | TRBV4-3 | . | . | CASSQDRGGGFAGANVLTF | TGCGCCAGCAGCCAAGATAGGGGGGGAGGTTTCGCTGGGGCCAACGTCCTGACTTTC
TRBJ1-1 | TRBV30 | TRBD1 | . | CASATGTGSTEAFF | TGTGCCTCCGCGACGGGGACAGGGAGCACTGAAGCTTTCTTT
TRBJ2-7 | TRBV29-1 | . | . | CSAVREPYEQYF | TGCAGCGCAGTAAGGGAGCCTTACGAGCAGTACTTC
TRBJ2-3 | TRBV18 | . | . | CASSPTRDTQYF | TGTGCCAGCTCACCAACGAGAGATACGCAGTATTTT
TRBJ1-6 | TRBV4-1 | . | . | CASSQGARSNSPLHF | TGCGCCAGCAGCCAAGGGGCGCGAAGTAATTCACCCCTCCACTTT
TRBJ2-7 | TRBV27 | . | . | CASSSQATTIYEQYF | TGTGCCAGCAGTTCGCAGGCGACTACTATCTACGAGCAGTACTTC
TRBJ2-5 | TRBV5-1 | . | . | CASSLRTPQETQYF | TGCGCCAGCAGCCTACGGACACCACAAGAGACCCAGTACTTC
TRBJ2-5 | TRBV7-2 | TRBD1 | few | CASSLHRGETQYF | TGTGCCAGCAGCTTACACAGGGGAGAGACCCAGTACTTC
TRBJ2-1 | TRBV20-1 | . | . | CSARDRNEQFF | TGCAGTGCTAGAGATCGTAATGAGCAGTTCTTC
TRBJ2-1 | TRBV20-1 | . | . | CSAILVAEQFF | TGCAGTGCTATCTTGGTGGCTGAGCAGTTCTTC
TRBJ1-1 | TRBV7-9 | . | . | CASSFSTGGTEAFF | TGTGCCAGCAGCTTCTCCACGGGGGGAACTGAAGCTTTCTTT
TRBJ2-1 | TRBV29-1 | . | few | CSVLYDKWWGPGNEQFF | TGCAGCGTCCTCTACGACAAGTGGTGGGGACCCGGGAATGAGCAGTTCTTC
TRBJ1-1 | TRBV6-1 | . | . | CASSLTGEAFF | TGTGCCAGCAGCCTGACAGGTGAAGCTTTCTTT
TRBJ2-7 | TRBV7-9 | . | . | CASSPRVGLAYEQYF | TGTGCCAGCAGCCCACGAGTAGGGCTCGCCTACGAGCAGTACTTC
TRBJ2-3 | TRBV29-1 | . | . | CSVDERGTDTQYF | TGCAGCGTTGATGAACGGGGGACAGATACGCAGTATTTT
TRBJ2-1 | TRBV7-8 | TRBD2 | . | CASSSRAGGLYNEQFF | TGTGCCAGCAGCTCTAGAGCGGGGGGGCTCTACAATGAGCAGTTCTTC
TRBJ2-2 | TRBV10-3 | . | few | CAINIGALNTGELFF | TGTGCCATAAATATAGGAGCTTTGAACACCGGGGAGCTGTTTTTT
TRBJ1-1 | TRBV2 | . | . | CASRGLMNTEAFF | TGTGCCAGCAGGGGCCTGATGAACACTGAAGCTTTCTTT
TRBJ1-1 | TRBV7-9 | . | once | CASSPDIMNTEAFF | TGTGCCAGCAGCCCTGACATCATGAACACTGAAGCTTTCTTT
TRBJ1-1 | TRBV28 | . | . | CASSFAAGTEAFF | TGTGCCAGCAGTTTTGCGGCAGGGACTGAAGCTTTCTTT
TRBJ2-2 | TRBV9 | TRBD2 | . | CASSVEGLAVNTGELFF | TGTGCCAGCAGCGTAGAGGGTCTAGCGGTGAACACCGGGGAGCTGTTTTTT
TRBJ2-1 | TRBV11-2 | . | . | CASSLEAGNEQFF | TGTGCCAGCAGCTTAGAGGCTGGCAATGAGCAGTTCTTC
TRBJ2-7 | TRBV25-1 | TRBD2 | . | CASSEAGGPYEQYF | TGTGCCAGCAGTGAGGCGGGGGGCCCGTACGAGCAGTACTTC
TRBJ1-2 | TRBV19 | . | few | CASSTGGRPNYGYTF | TGTGCCAGCTCAACGGGGGGCCGACCTAACTATGGCTACACCTTC
TRBJ2-7 | TRBV6-5 | . | . | CASSYSSLPYYEQYF | TGTGCCAGCAGTTACTCTAGCCTCCCTTACTACGAGCAGTACTTC
TRBJ2-2 | TRBV29-1 | TRBD2 | few | CSALGLAGDPNTGELFF | TGCAGCGCCCTCGGACTAGCGGGGGACCCCAACACCGGGGAGCTGTTTTTT
TRBJ2-1 | TRBV5-4 | . | . | CASSRKDYSYNEQFF | TGTGCCAGCAGCAGAAAGGACTACTCCTACAATGAGCAGTTCTTC
TRBJ2-2 | TRBV29-1 | TRBD2 | . | CSGSTSVGTNTGELFF | TGCAGCGGATCAACTAGCGTGGGTACGAACACCGGGGAGCTGTTTTTT
TRBJ2-1 | TRBV29-1 | TRBD1 | few | CSGETGARSYNEQFF | TGCAGCGGGGAGACAGGGGCCCGTTCCTACAATGAGCAGTTCTTC
TRBJ2-3 | TRBV29-1 | TRBD1 | . | CSVETPQQGLDTQYF | TGCAGCGTTGAGACCCCCCAACAGGGGCTAGATACGCAGTATTTT
TRBJ2-6 | TRBV5-4 | TRBD1 | . | CASSFPGQGPDVLTF | TGTGCCAGCAGCTTTCCGGGACAGGGACCCGACGTCCTGACTTTC
TRBJ1-3 | TRBV30 | . | . | CATGARGNTIYF | TGTGCTACCGGGGCGAGAGGAAACACCATATATTTT
TRBJ2-1 | TRBV10-3 | TRBD1 | few | CAVAPGQGYNEQFF | TGTGCCGTCGCCCCGGGACAGGGGTACAATGAGCAGTTCTTC
TRBJ2-2 | TRBV5-4 | . | . | CASSSGSLRAGELFF | TGTGCCAGCAGCTCCGGGAGCCTGAGAGCCGGGGAGCTGTTTTTT
TRBJ1-2 | TRBV18 | . | once | CASSPDSLYGYTF | TGTGCCAGCTCACCGGACAGTCTCTATGGCTACACCTTC